This note documents a single T cell receptor (beta chain) sequence. Antigen specificity is unknown. This entry is derived from a study of pediatric ulcerative colitis. Sequencing used immunoSEQ multiplex PCR; TCRdb keeps in-frame clones, though not all of them. The sample has around 36,000 clones, about 81% seen once; the top ten hold 0.85% to 1.3%. Rectal tissue came from one to two pinch biopsies taken at colonoscopy. Study-wide findings and caveats: Some T cells in rectal biopsies may come from blood, especially with overt colitis.

Sequencing was done on a sample of gut tissue. The source is a boy between 10 and 17 years old with mild ulcerative colitis.

DNA for the CDR3: TGTGCCAGCAGTGAAGGCCGCCAGGGTCGTCCCGAGCAGTACTTC. Amino acids: CASSEGRQGRPEQYF. The chain couples TRBV6-1 to TRBJ2-7; tentatively, D is TRBD1 (5 bases). Trimming left V 1 base short and J 6 bases short, with 16 bases between. This CDR3 comprises 15 residues. Germline CDR1 MNHNS, CDR2 SASEGT.